This TCR beta chain came from a study of T cells in Graves' hyperthyroidism and ophthalmopathy. This clonotype was detected many times. V dropped 5 bases and J dropped 2 bases, with 12 bases sitting between them. This CDR3 has 14 residues. Germline V gene lookup returns CDR1 MDHEN and CDR2 SYDVKM. The investigators amplified TCR beta CDR3 regions from RNA transcripts. Primed by the HTBI set, a first-round RT-PCR was run on the TCR CDR3. Each CDR3 protein is one row after TCRdb ran MiXCR on the multiplex PCR reads. The repertoire has 620,000 or so distinct CDR3 sequences, approximately 15% of them found once; the top ten carry roughly an eighth.

The sample consisted of blood. This chain connects TRBV28 to TRBJ1-2; D not certain. The origin of this receptor is a woman aged 45-59 years with Graves' ophthalmopathy. The CDR3 loop is CASSPIEVNYGYTF. In nucleotides, the CDR3 is TGTGCCAGCAGTCCAATCGAAGTGAACTATGGCTACACCTTC.